Below are 11 T cell receptor beta chains sequenced from a single sample in a study of cytomegalovirus exposure and HLA in healthy donors. PCR employed 60 Vbeta and 13 Jbeta primers. The repertoire was sequenced with immunoSEQ multiplex PCR; TCRdb's copy has only in-frame clones and lacks some. This sample has 200,000 or so clones, with around 77% found just once. Sequencing was carried out using PBMCs. Receptor source: a woman aged 25 to 39 in good health and CMV-seronegative.

V is TRBV9 and J is TRBJ1-2; D gene ambiguous. CDR1 is SGDLS and CDR2 is YYNGEE in the germline V gene. The CDR3 extends over 14 amino acids. Trimming cost V 0 bases and J 4 bases, with 10 bases left between them. DNA of the CDR3: TGTGCCAGCAGCGTAGGGCCCGAGCGCTATGGCTACACCTTC. Protein: CASSVGPERYGYTF.

This clone was seen more than once but under ten times. The J gene is TRBJ1-4, the V gene TRBV4-1, with 9 nucleotides matching TRBD1. The CDR3 extends over 17 amino acids. Germline values: CDR1 MGHRA, CDR2 YSYEKL. The V and J ends lost 4 bases and 6 bases, in that order; junction bases with no gene match: 12. CDR3 in amino acids: CASSPLFYRDRDEKLFF. The CDR3 DNA follows: TGCGCCAGCAGCCCCCTATTTTACCGGGACAGGGATGAAAAACTGTTTTTT.

The chain is built from TRBV27 and TRBJ2-3, with D possibly matching TRBD2 (6 bases). Germline CDR1 MNHEY, CDR2 SMNVEV (reference sequence). Trimming cost V 6 bases and J 0 bases, with 10 bases left between them. This CDR3 region has 14 residues. The CDR3 bases are TGTGCCAGCAGCCTTGGACTAAGCACAGATACGCAGTATTTT. Translation gives CASSLGLSTDTQYF.

The rearrangement joins TRBV7-9 to TRBJ2-3, with 7 bases that match TRBD1. Germline V gives CDR1 SEHNR, CDR2 FQNEAQ (reference sequence). The CDR3 loop spans 15 amino acids. V trimming: 0 bases; J trimming: 6 bases; junction bases outside the gene matches: 6. The CDR3 protein is CASSLAEGGRDTQYF. CDR3 nucleotide sequence: TGTGCCAGCAGCTTAGCGGAAGGGGGCAGGGATACGCAGTATTTT. Using reference TRBV7-9 and TRBJ2-3 for the parts outside the CDR3, the full variable domain is DTGVSQNPRHKITKRGQNVTFRCDPISEHNRLYWYRQTLGQGPEFLTYFQNEAQLEKSRLLSDRFSAERPKGSFSTLEIQRTEQGDSAMYLCASSLAEGGRDTQYFGPGTRLTVL.

The chain has TRBV5-1 and TRBJ2-1, with 8 bases that match TRBD2. V shed 2 bases and J 4 bases; nucleotides not matched to a gene: 11. The CDR3 consists of 17 residues. Germline assignment: CDR1 SGHRS and CDR2 YFSETQ. Here the CDR3 DNA reads TGCGCCAGCAGCTTAGTAACCGGGACTAGACCGTACAATGAGCAGTTCTTC. The encoded protein is CASSLVTGTRPYNEQFF.

This clone was picked up one time. The CDR3 DNA reads TGTGCCAGCAGTTTATCGACTTTAAGGGGGCGGACTGAAGCTTTCTTT. This codes for CASSLSTLRGRTEAFF. The chain combines TRBV27 with TRBJ1-1, with TRBD1 identical over 7 bases. The CDR3 runs to 16 residues. In germline, CDR1 is MNHEY, CDR2 SMNVEV (reference sequence). The V and J ends lost 0 bases and 5 bases, in that order; junction bases with no gene match: 9.

This clone came up a few times. V and J are TRBV7-9 and TRBJ1-1; 8 bases match TRBD1. There are 15 residues in the CDR3. V trimming: 5 bases; J trimming: 0 bases; junction bases outside the gene matches: 5. Germline V CDR1 and CDR2: SEHNR, FQNEAQ (reference sequence). CDR3 coding DNA: TGTGCCAGCAGCGAAGGACAGGGTATGAACACTGAAGCTTTCTTT. Protein product: CASSEGQGMNTEAFF.

As concerns this clone: The junction shows a germline mismatch at one end, possibly a read error. The chain combines TRBV28 with TRBJ2-7; D is uncertain. The CDR3 is 12 amino acids. The germline V gene encodes CDR1 MDHEN and CDR2 SYDVKM. The DNA for the CDR3 is TGTGCAAGCAGTGAGAGAAGGCGGGAGCAGTACTTC. As protein: CASSERRREQYF.

This sequence joins TRBV7-9 and TRBJ1-1; D possibly corresponds to TRBD1 (5 bases). The CDR3 spans 14 residues. In germline, CDR1 is SEHNR, CDR2 FQNEAQ (reference sequence). V dropped 3 bases and J dropped 0 bases, with 8 bases sitting between them. The CDR3 nucleotides are TGTGCCAGCAGCTTCAAGGGGCTGAACACTGAAGCTTTCTTT. Translated: CASSFKGLNTEAFF.

The V call is TRBV7-2, the J call TRBJ2-5; 7 nucleotides agree with TRBD2. The closer fit of TRBJ2-7 to the DNA end suggests the J call may be wrong. Germline lookup yields CDR1 SGHTA and CDR2 FQGNSA. The CDR3 is made up of 16 amino acids. The DNA for the CDR3 is TGTGCCAGCAGCTTATCGAGCGGGAACCTTCCCTACGAGCAGTACTTC. Translating gives CASSLSSGNLPYEQYF.

This clone was recorded a few times. The V call is TRBV27, the J call TRBJ2-7, with D perhaps TRBD1 (6 bases). In germline, CDR1 is MNHEY, CDR2 SMNVEV (reference sequence). V was cut by 0 bases and J by 2 bases, with 14 bases left in between. This CDR3 comprises 16 residues. CDR3 residues: CASSLSPGTLTYEQYF. The CDR3 nucleotides read TGTGCCAGCAGTTTATCACCAGGGACACTTACCTACGAGCAGTACTTC.